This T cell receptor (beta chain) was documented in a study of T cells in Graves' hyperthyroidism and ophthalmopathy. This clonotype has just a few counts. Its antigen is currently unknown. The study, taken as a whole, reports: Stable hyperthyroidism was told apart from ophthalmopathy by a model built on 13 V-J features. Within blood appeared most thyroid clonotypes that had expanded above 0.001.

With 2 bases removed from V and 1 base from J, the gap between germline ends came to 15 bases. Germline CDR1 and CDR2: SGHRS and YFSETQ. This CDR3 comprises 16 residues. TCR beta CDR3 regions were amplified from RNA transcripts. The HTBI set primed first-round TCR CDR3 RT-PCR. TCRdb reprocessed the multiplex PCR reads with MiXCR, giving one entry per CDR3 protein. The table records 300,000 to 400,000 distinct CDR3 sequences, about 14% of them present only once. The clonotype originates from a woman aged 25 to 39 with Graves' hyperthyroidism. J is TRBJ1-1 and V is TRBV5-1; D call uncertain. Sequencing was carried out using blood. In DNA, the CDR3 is TGCGCCAGCAGCTTATGGGGTCCGTTCAGGAACACTGAAGCTTTCTTT. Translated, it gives CASSLWGPFRNTEAFF.